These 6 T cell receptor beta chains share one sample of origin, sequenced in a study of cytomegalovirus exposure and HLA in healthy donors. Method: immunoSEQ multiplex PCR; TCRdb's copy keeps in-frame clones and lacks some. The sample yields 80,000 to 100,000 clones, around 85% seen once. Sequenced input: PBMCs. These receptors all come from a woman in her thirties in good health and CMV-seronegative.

The CDR3 DNA is TGTGCCAGCAGGATGGCGGGGGGGGAGGAGACCCAGTACTTC. As protein: CASRMAGGEETQYF. This chain uses TRBV6-5 with TRBJ2-5, with 9 bases that match TRBD2. The CDR3 totals 14 residues. Trimming at V came to 6 bases and at J to 5 bases, leaving 7 bases not matched to a gene. CDR1 MNHEY and CDR2 SVGAGI come from the germline V gene.

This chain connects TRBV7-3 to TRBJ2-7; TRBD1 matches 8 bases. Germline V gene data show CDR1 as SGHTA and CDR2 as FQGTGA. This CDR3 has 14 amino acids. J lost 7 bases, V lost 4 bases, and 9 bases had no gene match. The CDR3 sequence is CASSYDRGYGEQYF. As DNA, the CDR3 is TGTGCCAGCAGCTACGACAGGGGCTATGGAGAGCAGTACTTC. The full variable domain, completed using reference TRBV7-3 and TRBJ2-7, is GAGVSQTPSNKVTEKGKYVELRCDPISGHTALYWYRQSLGQGPEFLIYFQGTGAADDSGLPNDRFFAVRPEGSVSTLKIQRTERGDSAVYLCASSYDRGYGEQYFGPGTRLTVT.

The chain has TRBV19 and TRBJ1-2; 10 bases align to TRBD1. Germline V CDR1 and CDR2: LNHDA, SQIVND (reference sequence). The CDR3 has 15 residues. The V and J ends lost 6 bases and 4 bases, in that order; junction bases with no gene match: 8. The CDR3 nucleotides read TGTGCCAGTAGAATTCCGGACAGGGGGAGCTATGGCTACACCTTC. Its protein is CASRIPDRGSYGYTF.

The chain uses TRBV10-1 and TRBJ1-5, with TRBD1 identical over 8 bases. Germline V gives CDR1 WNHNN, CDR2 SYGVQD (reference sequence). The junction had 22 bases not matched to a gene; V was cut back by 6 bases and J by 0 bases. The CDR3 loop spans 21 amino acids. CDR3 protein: CASRDGDRPSFFPYSNQPQHF. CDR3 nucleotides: TGCGCCAGCAGGGACGGGGACAGGCCTTCTTTCTTCCCGTATAGCAATCAGCCCCAGCATTTT.

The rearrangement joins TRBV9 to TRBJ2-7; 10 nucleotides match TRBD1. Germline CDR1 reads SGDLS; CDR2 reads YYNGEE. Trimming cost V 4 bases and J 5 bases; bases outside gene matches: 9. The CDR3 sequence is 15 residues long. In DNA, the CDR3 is TGTGCCAGCAGCCCATCGACAGGGGGCAGAGACGAGCAGTACTTC. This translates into CASSPSTGGRDEQYF.

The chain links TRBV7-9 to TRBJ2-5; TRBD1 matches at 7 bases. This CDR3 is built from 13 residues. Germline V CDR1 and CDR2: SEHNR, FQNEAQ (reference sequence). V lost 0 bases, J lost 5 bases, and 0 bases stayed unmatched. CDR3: CASSLARGETQYF. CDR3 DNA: TGTGCCAGCAGCTTAGCCAGGGGGGAGACCCAGTACTTC.